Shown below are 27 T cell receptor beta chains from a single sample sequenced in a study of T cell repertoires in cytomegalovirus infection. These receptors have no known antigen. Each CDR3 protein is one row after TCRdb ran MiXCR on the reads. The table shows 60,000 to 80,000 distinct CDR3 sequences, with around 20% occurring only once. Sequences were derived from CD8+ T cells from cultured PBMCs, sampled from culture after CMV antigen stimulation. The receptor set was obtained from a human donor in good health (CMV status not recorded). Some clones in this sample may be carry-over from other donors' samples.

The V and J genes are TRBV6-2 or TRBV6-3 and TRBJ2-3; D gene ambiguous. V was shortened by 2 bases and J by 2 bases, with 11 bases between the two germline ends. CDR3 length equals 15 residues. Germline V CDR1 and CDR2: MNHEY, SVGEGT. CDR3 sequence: CASSYAANPTDTQYF. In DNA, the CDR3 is TGTGCCAGCAGTTACGCGGCTAACCCCACAGATACGCAGTATTTT.

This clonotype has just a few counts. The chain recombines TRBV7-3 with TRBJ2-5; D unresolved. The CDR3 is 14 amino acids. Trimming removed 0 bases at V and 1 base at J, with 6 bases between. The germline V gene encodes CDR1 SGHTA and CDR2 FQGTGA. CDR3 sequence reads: CASSLTGAQETQYF. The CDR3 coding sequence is TGTGCCAGCAGCTTAACAGGCGCCCAAGAGACCCAGTACTTC.

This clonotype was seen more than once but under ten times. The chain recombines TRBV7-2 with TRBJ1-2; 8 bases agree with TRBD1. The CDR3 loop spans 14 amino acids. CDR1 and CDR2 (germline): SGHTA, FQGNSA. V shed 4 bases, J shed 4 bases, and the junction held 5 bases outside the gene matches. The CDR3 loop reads CASSSPGGGYGYTF. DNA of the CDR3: TGTGCCAGCAGCTCCCCAGGGGGCGGCTATGGCTACACCTTC.

CDR3 sequence reads: CSASHREAYGYTF. The CDR3 DNA sequence: TGCAGTGCTAGCCACAGGGAGGCCTATGGCTACACCTTC. The rearrangement uses TRBV20-1 and TRBJ1-2, with D tentatively TRBD1 (6 bases). Germline values: CDR1 DFQATT, CDR2 SNEGSKA (reference sequence). V lost 3 bases and J 4 bases, leaving 12 bases between the germline ends. The CDR3 is 13 amino acids.

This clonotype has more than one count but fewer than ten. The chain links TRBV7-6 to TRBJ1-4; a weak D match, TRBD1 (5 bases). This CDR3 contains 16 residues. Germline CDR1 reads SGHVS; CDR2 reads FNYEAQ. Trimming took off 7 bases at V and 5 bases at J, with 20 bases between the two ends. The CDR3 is CASTPWGPAINEKLFF. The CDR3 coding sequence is TGTGCCAGCACCCCGTGGGGCCCAGCCATAAATGAAAAACTGTTTTTT.

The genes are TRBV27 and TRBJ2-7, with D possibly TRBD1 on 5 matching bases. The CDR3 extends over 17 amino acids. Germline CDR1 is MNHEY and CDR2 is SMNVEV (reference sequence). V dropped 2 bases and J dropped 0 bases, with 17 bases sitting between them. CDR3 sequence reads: CASSLGSGQSRSYEQYF. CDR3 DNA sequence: TGTGCCAGCAGTTTAGGTTCAGGGCAGTCACGCTCCTACGAGCAGTACTTC.

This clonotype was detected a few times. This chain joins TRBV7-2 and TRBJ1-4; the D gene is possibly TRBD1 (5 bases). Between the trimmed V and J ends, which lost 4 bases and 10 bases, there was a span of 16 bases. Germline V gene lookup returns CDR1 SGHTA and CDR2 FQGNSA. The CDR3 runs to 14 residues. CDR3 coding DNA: TGTGCCAGCAGCTCAAACCGGGACCCTCTAAAACTGTTTTTT. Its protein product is CASSSNRDPLKLFF. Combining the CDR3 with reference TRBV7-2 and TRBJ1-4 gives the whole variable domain GAGVSQSPSNKVTEKGKDVELRCDPISGHTALYWYRQSLGQGLEFLIYFQGNSAPDKSGLPSDRFSAERTGGSVSTLTIQRTQQEDSAVYLCASSSNRDPLKLFFGSGTQLSVL.

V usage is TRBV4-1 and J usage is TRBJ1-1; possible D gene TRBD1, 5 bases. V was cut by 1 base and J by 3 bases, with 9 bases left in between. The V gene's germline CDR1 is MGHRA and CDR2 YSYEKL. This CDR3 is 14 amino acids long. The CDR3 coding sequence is TGCGCCAGCAGCCAAGGGTGGGGGGACACTGAAGCTTTCTTT. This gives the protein CASSQGWGDTEAFF.

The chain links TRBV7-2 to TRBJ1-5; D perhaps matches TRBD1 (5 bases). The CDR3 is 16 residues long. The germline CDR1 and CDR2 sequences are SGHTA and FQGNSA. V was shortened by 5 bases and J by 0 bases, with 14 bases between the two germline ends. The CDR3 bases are TGTGCCAGCAGCCAAAGACAGCACTATAGCAATCAGCCCCAGCATTTT. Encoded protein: CASSQRQHYSNQPQHF.

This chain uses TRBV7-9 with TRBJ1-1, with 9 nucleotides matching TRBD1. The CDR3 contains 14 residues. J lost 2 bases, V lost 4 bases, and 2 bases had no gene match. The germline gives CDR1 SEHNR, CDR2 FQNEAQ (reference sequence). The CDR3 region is CASSWTGVNTEAFF. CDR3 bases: TGTGCCAGCAGCTGGACAGGGGTTAACACTGAAGCTTTCTTT.

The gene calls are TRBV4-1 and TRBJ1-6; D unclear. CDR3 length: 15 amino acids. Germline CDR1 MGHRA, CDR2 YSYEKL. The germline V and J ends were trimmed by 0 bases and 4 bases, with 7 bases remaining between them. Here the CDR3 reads CASSQDMNYNSPLHF. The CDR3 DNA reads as TGCGCCAGCAGCCAAGATATGAATTATAATTCACCCCTCCACTTT.

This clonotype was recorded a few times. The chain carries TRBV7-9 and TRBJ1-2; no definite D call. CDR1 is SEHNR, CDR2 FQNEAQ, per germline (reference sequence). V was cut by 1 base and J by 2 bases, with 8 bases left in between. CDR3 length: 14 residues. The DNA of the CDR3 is TGTGCCAGCAGCTTAGGAACTTCCAACTATGGCTACACCTTC. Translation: CASSLGTSNYGYTF.

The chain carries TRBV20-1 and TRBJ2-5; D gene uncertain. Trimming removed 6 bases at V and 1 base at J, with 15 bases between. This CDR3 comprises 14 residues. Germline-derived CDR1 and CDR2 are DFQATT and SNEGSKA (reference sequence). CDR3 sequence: CSASQEIAQETQYF. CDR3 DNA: TGCAGTGCGAGCCAGGAAATAGCCCAAGAGACCCAGTACTTC.

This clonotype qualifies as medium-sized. For the CDR3, the DNA is TGCGCCAGCAGCCAAGACATATCGGACGGAGATACGCAGTATTTT. The encoded protein is CASSQDISDGDTQYF. The J gene is TRBJ2-3, the V gene TRBV4-3, with unresolved D. CDR3 length: 15 amino acids. Per the germline V gene, CDR1 is LGHNA and CDR2 is YSLEER. The V end lost 0 bases, the J end lost 5 bases, and 12 bases lay between the germline ends.

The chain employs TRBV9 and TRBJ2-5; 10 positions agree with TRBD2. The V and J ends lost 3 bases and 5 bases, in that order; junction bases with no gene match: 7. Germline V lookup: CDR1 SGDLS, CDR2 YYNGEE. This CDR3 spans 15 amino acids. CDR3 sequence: CASSDSGGFDETQYF. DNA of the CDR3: TGTGCCAGCAGCGATAGCGGGGGGTTCGATGAGACCCAGTACTTC.

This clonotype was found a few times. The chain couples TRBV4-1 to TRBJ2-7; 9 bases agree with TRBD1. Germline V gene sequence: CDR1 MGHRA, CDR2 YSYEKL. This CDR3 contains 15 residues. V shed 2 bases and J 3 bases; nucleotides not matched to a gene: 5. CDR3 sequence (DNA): TGCGCCAGCAGCCAATCCGGGACAGGGCTCTACGAGCAGTACTTC. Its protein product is CASSQSGTGLYEQYF.

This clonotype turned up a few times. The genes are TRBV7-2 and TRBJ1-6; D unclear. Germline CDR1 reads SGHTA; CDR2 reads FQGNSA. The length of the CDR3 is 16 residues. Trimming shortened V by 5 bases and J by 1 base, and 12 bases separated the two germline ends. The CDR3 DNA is TGTGCCAGCAGCCAGGATAGCGGGTCCTATAATTCACCCCTCCACTTT. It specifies CASSQDSGSYNSPLHF.

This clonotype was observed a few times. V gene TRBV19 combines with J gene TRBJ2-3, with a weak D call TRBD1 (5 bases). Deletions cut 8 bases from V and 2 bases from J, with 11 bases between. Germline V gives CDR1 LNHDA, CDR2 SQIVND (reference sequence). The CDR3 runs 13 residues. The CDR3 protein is CASAQVNTDTQYF. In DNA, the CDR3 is TGTGCCAGTGCACAGGTGAACACAGATACGCAGTATTTT. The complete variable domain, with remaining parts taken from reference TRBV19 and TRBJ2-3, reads DGGITQSPKYLFRKEGQNVTLSCEQNLNHDAMYWYRQDPGQGLRLIYYSQIVNDFQKGDIAEGYSVSREKKESFPLTVTSAQKNPTAFYLCASAQVNTDTQYFGPGTRLTVL.

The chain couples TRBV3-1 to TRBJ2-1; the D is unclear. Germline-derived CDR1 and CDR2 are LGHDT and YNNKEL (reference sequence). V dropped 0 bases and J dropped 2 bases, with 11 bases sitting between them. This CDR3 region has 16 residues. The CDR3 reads CASSQDEGEAYNEQFF. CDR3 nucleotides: TGTGCCAGCAGCCAAGATGAAGGAGAGGCCTACAATGAGCAGTTCTTC.

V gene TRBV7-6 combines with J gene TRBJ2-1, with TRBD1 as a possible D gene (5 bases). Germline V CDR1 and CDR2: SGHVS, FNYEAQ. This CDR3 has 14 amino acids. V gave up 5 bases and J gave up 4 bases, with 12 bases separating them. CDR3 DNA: TGTGCCAGCAGCCCGTCCCAGGGTTACAATGAGCAGTTCTTC. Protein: CASSPSQGYNEQFF.

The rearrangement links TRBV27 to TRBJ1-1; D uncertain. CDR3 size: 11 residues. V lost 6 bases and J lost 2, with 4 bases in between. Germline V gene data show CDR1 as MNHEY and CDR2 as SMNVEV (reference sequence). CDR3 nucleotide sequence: TGTGCCAGCAGGGGAAACACTGAAGCTTTCTTT. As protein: CASRGNTEAFF.

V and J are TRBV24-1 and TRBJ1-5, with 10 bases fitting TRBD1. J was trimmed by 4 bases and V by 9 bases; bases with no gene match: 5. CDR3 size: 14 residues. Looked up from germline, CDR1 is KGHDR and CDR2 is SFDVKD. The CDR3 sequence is CATEGTGVNQPQHF. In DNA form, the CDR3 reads TGTGCCACCGAGGGGACAGGGGTTAATCAGCCCCAGCATTTT.

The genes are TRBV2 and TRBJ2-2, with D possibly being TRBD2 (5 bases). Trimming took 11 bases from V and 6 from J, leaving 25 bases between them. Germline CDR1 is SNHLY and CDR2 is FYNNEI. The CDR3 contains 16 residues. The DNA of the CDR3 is TGTGCCTGGAGGCAGAATGCACGGTACATCGCCGGGGAGCTGTTTTTT. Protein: CAWRQNARYIAGELFF. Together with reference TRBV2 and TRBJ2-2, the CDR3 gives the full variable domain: EPEVTQTPSHQVTQMGQEVILRCVPISNHLYFYWYRQILGQKVEFLVSFYNNEISEKSEIFDDQFSVERPDGSNFTLKIRSTKLEDSAMYFCAWRQNARYIAGELFFGEGSRLTVL.

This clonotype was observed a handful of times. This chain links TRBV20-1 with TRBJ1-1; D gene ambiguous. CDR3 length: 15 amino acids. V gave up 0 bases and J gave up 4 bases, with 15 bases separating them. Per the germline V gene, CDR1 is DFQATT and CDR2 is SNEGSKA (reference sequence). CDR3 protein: CSARDLLGLSTEAFF. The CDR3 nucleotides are TGCAGTGCTAGAGATCTGCTGGGCCTCAGCACTGAAGCTTTCTTT.

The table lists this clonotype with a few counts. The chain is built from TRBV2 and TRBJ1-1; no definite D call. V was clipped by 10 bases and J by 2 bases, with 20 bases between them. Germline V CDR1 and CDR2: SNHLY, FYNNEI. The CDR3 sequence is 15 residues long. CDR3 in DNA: TGTGCCAACAACGGAGTAGGAGGACCAAACACTGAAGCTTTCTTT. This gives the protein CANNGVGGPNTEAFF. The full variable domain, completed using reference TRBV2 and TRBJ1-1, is EPEVTQTPSHQVTQMGQEVILRCVPISNHLYFYWYRQILGQKVEFLVSFYNNEISEKSEIFDDQFSVERPDGSNFTLKIRSTKLEDSAMYFCANNGVGGPNTEAFFGQGTRLTVV.

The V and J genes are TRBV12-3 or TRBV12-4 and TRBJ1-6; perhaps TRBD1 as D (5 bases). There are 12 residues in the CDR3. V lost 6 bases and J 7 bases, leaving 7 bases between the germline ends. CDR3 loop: CASRQGNSPLHF. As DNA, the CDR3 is TGTGCCAGCAGGCAGGGAAATTCACCCCTCCACTTT.

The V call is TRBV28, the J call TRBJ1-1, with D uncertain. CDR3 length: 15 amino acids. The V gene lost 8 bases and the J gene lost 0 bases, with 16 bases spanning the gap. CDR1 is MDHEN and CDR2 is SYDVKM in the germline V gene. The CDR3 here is CASVIYRGLNTEAFF. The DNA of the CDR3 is TGTGCCAGCGTGATTTACAGAGGATTGAACACTGAAGCTTTCTTT.